This T cell receptor (beta chain) was observed in a study of cytomegalovirus exposure and HLA in healthy donors. Overall study context: The Caucasian-associated ancestry cluster held roughly 81% of around 380 genotyped donors.

The germline gives CDR1 SGDLS, CDR2 YYNGEE. The CDR3 consists of 16 residues. V dropped 7 bases and J dropped 0; count of bases not matched to a gene: 7. Primers: 60 Vbeta forward and 13 Jbeta reverse. Using immunoSEQ multiplex PCR, the repertoire was profiled, and TCRdb retains in-frame clones only, with some absent. The repertoire consists of roughly 100,000 clones, with 60% to 85% occurring once and the leading ten covering 4.5% to 5.5%. Points on this clone: The target antigen is unknown.

Study observations and caveats: In an earlier analysis, about 87% or about 30%: the productive usage of most TCR beta V segments. The authors listed over 150 TCR beta chains as cytomegalovirus-associated. Sequencing depth across donors, presence/absence analyses assumed, was roughly uniform.

The chain uses TRBV9 and TRBJ1-1, with 12 bases identical to TRBD1. The clonotype comes from a woman in her thirties or forties in good health and CMV-seronegative. The sample comprised PBMCs. The CDR3 protein is CASYRGTGGLNTEAFF. In nucleotides, the CDR3 is TGTGCCAGCTATCGCGGGACAGGGGGCCTGAACACTGAAGCTTTCTTT.